The 22 T cell receptor beta chains below come from one sample, sequenced in a study of cytomegalovirus exposure and HLA in healthy donors. The PCR ran on 60 Vbeta and 13 Jbeta primers. Clones were read by immunoSEQ multiplex PCR, and TCRdb kept only the in-frame ones, dropping some. The table includes 110,000 or so clones, 60% to 80% detected once. The specimen sequenced was PBMCs. These receptors originate from a man under 40 in good health and CMV-seronegative.

This chain connects TRBV4-1 to TRBJ1-4, with D unresolved. This CDR3 spans 18 amino acids. V lost 1 base to trimming and J lost 0 bases, with 15 bases between them. Germline assignment: CDR1 MGHRA and CDR2 YSYEKL. Written as DNA, the CDR3 is TGCGCCAGCAGCCAAGTGCCACCCAGTGAGGCAACTAATGAAAAACTGTTTTTT. Translating gives CASSQVPPSEATNEKLFF.

The V gene is TRBV28, the J gene TRBJ1-4; 7 bases align to TRBD1. V gave up 5 bases and J gave up 7 bases; unmatched junction bases: 10. This CDR3 region has 15 residues. Germline V lookup: CDR1 MDHEN, CDR2 SYDVKM. CDR3: CASSVRQGDVEKLFF. CDR3 nucleotides: TGTGCCAGCAGTGTCCGACAGGGTGACGTTGAAAAACTGTTTTTT.

The chain uses TRBV5-4 and TRBJ2-3; 16 bases agree with TRBD2. The CDR3 totals 20 residues. Germline CDR1 and CDR2: SGHNT and YYREEE (reference sequence). Germline trimming cut 0 bases from V and 3 bases from J; bases unmatched to any gene: 10. CDR3 coding DNA: TGTGCCAGCAGCTTGGGGGGACTAGCGGGAGGGACCTATCTGACAGATACGCAGTATTTT. It specifies CASSLGGLAGGTYLTDTQYF.

The V call is TRBV7-9, the J call TRBJ2-1, with D maybe TRBD2 (6 bases). Germline CDR1 SEHNR, CDR2 FQNEAQ (reference sequence). The CDR3 covers 12 residues. V was pared by 7 bases and J by 8 bases, with 12 bases between. The CDR3 DNA reads TGTGCCAGCACCCCAGGCGGGGATGAGCAGTTCTTC. It translates to CASTPGGDEQFF.

This clone has only a few counts. Sequence at one end of the junction differs from germline and may be a read error. CDR3 bases: TGTGCCAGCAGCTTGGGACTAGCGGAGGGGGATTCCTACAATGAACAGTTCTTC. This gives the protein CASSLGLAEGDSYNEQFF. The genes are TRBV11-3 and TRBJ2-1; 11 bases line up with TRBD2. Germline V gene sequence: CDR1 SGHNT, CDR2 YENEEA. The CDR3 has 18 residues.

DNA for the CDR3: TGCAGCGCCCGGGACAGGAATAATTCACCCCTCCACTTT. Amino acid sequence: CSARDRNNSPLHF. V gene TRBV29-1 combines with J gene TRBJ1-6; 8 nucleotides line up with TRBD1. CDR1 is SQVTM and CDR2 is ANQGSEA in the germline V gene. The CDR3 spans 13 residues. V was pared by 7 bases and J by 5 bases, with 4 bases of the junction left unmatched. Full variable domain (missing parts from reference TRBV29-1 and TRBJ1-6): SAVISQKPSRDICQRGTSLTIQCQVDSQVTMMFWYRQQPGQSLTLIATANQGSEATYESGFVIDKFPISRPNLTFSTLTVSNMSPEDSSIYLCSARDRNNSPLHFGNGTRLTVT.

This clone appeared a few times. The chain recombines TRBV7-8 with TRBJ1-1; unclear D gene. This CDR3 comprises 14 residues. Germline CDR1 and CDR2: SGHVS and FQNEAQ. Trimming took off 2 bases at V and 1 base at J, with 8 bases between the two ends. The CDR3 nucleotides read TGTGCCAGCAGCTTAATATCAGGGAACACTGAAGCTTTCTTT. Amino acid sequence: CASSLISGNTEAFF.

The genes are TRBV30 and TRBJ1-5; D is undetermined. V lost 2 bases and J 2 bases, leaving 13 bases between the germline ends. Germline V gives CDR1 GTSNPN, CDR2 SVGIG (reference sequence). The CDR3 is 15 amino acids. CDR3 in DNA: TGTGCCTGGAGTATAGAGGGAAGCGGCAATCAGCCCCAGCATTTT. Amino acids: CAWSIEGSGNQPQHF.

The chain is built from TRBV6-6 and TRBJ2-1; TRBD1 matches 12 bases. Germline V gene data show CDR1 as MNHNY and CDR2 as SVGAGI (reference sequence). The junction had 7 bases not matched to a gene; V was cut back by 4 bases and J by 6 bases. The length of the CDR3 is 16 residues. CDR3 amino acids: CASSLAGTGGRNEQFF. The CDR3 nucleotides read TGTGCCAGCAGTTTAGCCGGGACAGGGGGCCGCAATGAGCAGTTCTTC.

This clone was observed a few times. The gene calls are TRBV29-1 and TRBJ2-1, with TRBD2 identical over 15 bases. The CDR3 contains 18 residues. Per the germline V gene, CDR1 is SQVTM and CDR2 is ANQGSEA. J gave up 10 bases and V 6 bases, and 19 bases lay outside the gene matches. The DNA for the CDR3 is TGCAGCGTGCCGGCCCGCCACCTTGGACTAGCGGGAGGGCGAGAGCAGTTCTTC. Protein product: CSVPARHLGLAGGREQFF.

The chain joins TRBV11-2 to TRBJ2-7; D possibly corresponds to TRBD2 (6 bases). Trimming cost V 3 bases and J 7 bases, with 10 bases left between them. Germline V lookup: CDR1 SGHAT, CDR2 FQNNGV. The CDR3 runs to 12 residues. The CDR3 reads CASSLKRAEQYF. Here the CDR3 DNA reads TGTGCCAGCAGCTTGAAGCGGGCGGAGCAGTACTTC.

The V and J genes are TRBV6-1 and TRBJ2-5; TRBD1 might be the D (5 bases). The germline V and J ends were trimmed by 9 bases and 0 bases, with 11 bases remaining between them. The CDR3 is 13 residues long. The germline CDR1 and CDR2 sequences are MNHNS and SASEGT. This CDR3 is CASLTVYQETQYF. The CDR3 nucleotides read TGTGCCAGTCTGACAGTGTACCAAGAGACCCAGTACTTC.

The chain uses TRBV5-1 and TRBJ1-5, with TRBD1 as a possible D gene (5 bases). The V gene lost 1 base and the J gene lost 4 bases, with 12 bases spanning the gap. The CDR3 spans 15 residues. Per germline, CDR1 SGHRS and CDR2 YFSETQ. The CDR3 sequence is CASSLMGGGNQPQHF. The CDR3 coding sequence is TGCGCCAGCAGCTTGATGGGGGGAGGAAATCAGCCCCAGCATTTT.

The chain carries TRBV6-1 and TRBJ1-4; 7 positions match TRBD1. V shed 5 bases, J shed 5 bases, and the junction held 2 bases outside the gene matches. CDR1 and CDR2 from the germline V gene are MNHNS and SASEGT. The CDR3 totals 13 residues. CDR3 sequence reads: CASSLGQNEKLFF. Written as DNA, the CDR3 is TGTGCCAGCAGTTTGGGACAGAATGAAAAACTGTTTTTT.

DNA for the CDR3: TGTGCCAGTAGTATAGGTCCACAGGGACCAGGAGGCGAGCAGTACTTC. Translated, it gives CASSIGPQGPGGEQYF. The chain uses TRBV19 and TRBJ2-7; maybe TRBD1 (6 bases). Trimming pared 1 base from V and 6 bases from J, leaving 19 bases between. The CDR3 totals 16 residues. The germline gives CDR1 LNHDA, CDR2 SQIVND (reference sequence).

This chain links TRBV19 with TRBJ1-1, with 10 bases identical to TRBD1. Unmatched junction bases numbered 5, after V lost 8 bases and J lost 5 bases. Per the germline V gene, CDR1 is LNHDA and CDR2 is SQIVND (reference sequence). The CDR3 runs to 13 residues. CDR3 coding DNA: TGTGCCAGTCGCAGGACAGGGGGGACTGAAGCTTTCTTT. Its protein product is CASRRTGGTEAFF.

The rearrangement joins TRBV7-2 to TRBJ1-2, with D hard to call. From germline, CDR1 is SGHTA and CDR2 FQGNSA. The CDR3 is 13 amino acids. V lost 1 base to trimming and J lost 7 bases, with 10 bases between them. CDR3 sequence (DNA): TGTGCCAGCAGCTTAGAACCCACTAGTGGCTACACCTTC. This sequence encodes CASSLEPTSGYTF.

V and J are TRBV6-4 and TRBJ2-1; TRBD2 matches 12 bases. Germline V lookup: CDR1 MRHNA, CDR2 SNTAGT. The CDR3 is made up of 19 amino acids. V lost 7 bases to trimming and J lost 4 bases; unmatched junction nucleotides: 17. The CDR3 bases are TGTGCCAGCACCGAAGAATACCTAGCGGGAGGGCCGGGTTACAATGAGCAGTTCTTC. Its protein product is CASTEEYLAGGPGYNEQFF.

The chain employs TRBV4-3 and TRBJ2-2, with 10 bases aligning to TRBD2. The CDR3 is made up of 20 amino acids. Trimming cost V 0 bases and J 5 bases; bases outside gene matches: 15. Germline CDR1 reads LGHNA; CDR2 reads YSLEER. Written as DNA, the CDR3 is TGCGCCAGCAGCCAAGATAGCCCCGCTAGCGGGAGTTTAACGACCGGGGAGCTGTTTTTT. Its translation is CASSQDSPASGSLTTGELFF.

This clone was detected only a few times. The chain joins TRBV5-1 to TRBJ1-3; TRBD1 matches at 7 bases. This CDR3 has 15 amino acids. Germline values: CDR1 SGHRS, CDR2 YFSETQ. Germline trimming cut 3 bases from V and 2 bases from J; bases unmatched to any gene: 5. CDR3 bases: TGCGCCAGCAGCTCCGGGACAGTGGCTGGAAACACCATATATTTT. It translates to CASSSGTVAGNTIYF.

The chain joins TRBV28 to TRBJ2-7, with TRBD1 identical over 7 bases. The CDR3 loop spans 15 amino acids. The V segment lost 1 base and the J segment 0 bases; nucleotides outside the gene matches: 3. Germline-derived CDR1 and CDR2 are MDHEN and SYDVKM. The CDR3 nucleotides are TGTGCCAGCAGTTTATTGGGGACAGCCTCCTACGAGCAGTACTTC. It translates to CASSLLGTASYEQYF.

The chain has TRBV14 and TRBJ2-7, with a weak D call TRBD1 (5 bases). V gave up 0 bases and J gave up 6 bases, with 9 bases separating them. There are 13 residues in the CDR3. The V gene's germline CDR1 is SGHDN and CDR2 FVKESK. CDR3 sequence reads: CASSQDRGTEQYF. DNA for the CDR3: TGTGCCAGCAGCCAAGATAGGGGCACCGAGCAGTACTTC.